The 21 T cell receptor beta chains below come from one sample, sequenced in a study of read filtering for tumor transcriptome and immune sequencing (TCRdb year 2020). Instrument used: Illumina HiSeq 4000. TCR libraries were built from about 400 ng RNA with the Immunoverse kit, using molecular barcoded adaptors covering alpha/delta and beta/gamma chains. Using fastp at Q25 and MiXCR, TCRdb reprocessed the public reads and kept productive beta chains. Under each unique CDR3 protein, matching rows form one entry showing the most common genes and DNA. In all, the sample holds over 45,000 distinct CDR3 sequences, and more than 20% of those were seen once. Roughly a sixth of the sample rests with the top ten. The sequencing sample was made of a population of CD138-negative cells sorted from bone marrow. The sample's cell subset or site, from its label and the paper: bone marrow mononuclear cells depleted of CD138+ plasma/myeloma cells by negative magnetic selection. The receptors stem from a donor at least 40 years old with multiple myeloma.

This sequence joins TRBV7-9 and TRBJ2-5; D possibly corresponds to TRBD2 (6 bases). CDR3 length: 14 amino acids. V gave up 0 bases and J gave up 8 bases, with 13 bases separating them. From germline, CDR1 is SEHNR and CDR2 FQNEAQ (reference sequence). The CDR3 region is CASSLALLAATQYF. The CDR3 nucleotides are TGTGCCAGCAGCTTAGCGCTACTAGCAGCTACCCAGTACTTC.

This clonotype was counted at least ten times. The CDR3 DNA reads TGCGCCAGCAGCTTGGGACTAGCGGGAGCCTCATACCAAGAGACCCAGTACTTC. Translation gives CASSLGLAGASYQETQYF. The chain links TRBV5-1 to TRBJ2-5, with TRBD2 matching over 12 bases. This CDR3 spans 18 amino acids. The junction had 6 bases not matched to a gene; V was cut back by 0 bases and J by 0 bases. The germline gives CDR1 SGHRS, CDR2 YFSETQ. Full variable domain (missing parts from reference TRBV5-1 and TRBJ2-5): KAGVTQTPRYLIKTRGQQVTLSCSPISGHRSVSWYQQTPGQGLQFLFEYFSETQRNKGNFPGRFSGRQFSNSRSEMNVSTLELGDSALYLCASSLGLAGASYQETQYFGPGTRLLVL.

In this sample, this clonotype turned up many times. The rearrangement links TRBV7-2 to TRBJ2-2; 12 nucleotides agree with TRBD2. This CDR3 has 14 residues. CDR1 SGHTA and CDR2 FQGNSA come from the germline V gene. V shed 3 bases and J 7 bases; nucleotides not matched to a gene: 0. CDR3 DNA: TGTGCCAGCAGCTTGACTAGCGGGAGCGGGGAGCTGTTTTTT. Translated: CASSLTSGSGELFF.

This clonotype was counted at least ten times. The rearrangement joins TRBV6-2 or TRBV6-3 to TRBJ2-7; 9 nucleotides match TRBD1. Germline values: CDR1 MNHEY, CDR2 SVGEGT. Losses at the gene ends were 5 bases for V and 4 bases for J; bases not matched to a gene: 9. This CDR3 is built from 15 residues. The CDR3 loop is CASSTAGQGFYEQYF. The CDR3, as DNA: TGTGCCAGCAGTACCGCGGGACAGGGCTTTTACGAGCAGTACTTC.

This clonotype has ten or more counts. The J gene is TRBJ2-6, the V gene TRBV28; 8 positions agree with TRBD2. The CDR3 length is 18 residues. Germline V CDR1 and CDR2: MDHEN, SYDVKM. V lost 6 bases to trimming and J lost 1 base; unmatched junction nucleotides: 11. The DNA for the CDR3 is TGTGCCAGCAGCCAAACGGGGGGCGGGGGGTCTGGGGCCAACGTCCTGACTTTC. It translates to CASSQTGGGGSGANVLTF. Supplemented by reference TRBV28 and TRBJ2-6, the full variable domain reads DVKVTQSSRYLVKRTGEKVFLECVQDMDHENMFWYRQDPGLGLRLIYFSYDVKMKEKGDIPEGYSVSREKKERFSLILESASTNQTSMYLCASSQTGGGGSGANVLTFGAGSRLTVL.

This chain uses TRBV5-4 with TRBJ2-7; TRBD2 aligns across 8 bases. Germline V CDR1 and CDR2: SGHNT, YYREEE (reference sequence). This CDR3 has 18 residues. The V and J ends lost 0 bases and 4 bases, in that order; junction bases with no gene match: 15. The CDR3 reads CASSLAELAVRGEYEQYF. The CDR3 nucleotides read TGTGCCAGCAGCTTGGCAGAACTAGCGGTCCGGGGAGAGTACGAGCAGTACTTC.

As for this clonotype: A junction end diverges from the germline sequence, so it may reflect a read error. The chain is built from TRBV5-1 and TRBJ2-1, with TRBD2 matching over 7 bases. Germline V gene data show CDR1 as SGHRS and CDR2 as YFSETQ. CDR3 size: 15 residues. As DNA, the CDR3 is TGCGCCAGCGGCTTGGGGGTAGCGGGTATGAATGAGCAGTTCTTC. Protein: CASGLGVAGMNEQFF.

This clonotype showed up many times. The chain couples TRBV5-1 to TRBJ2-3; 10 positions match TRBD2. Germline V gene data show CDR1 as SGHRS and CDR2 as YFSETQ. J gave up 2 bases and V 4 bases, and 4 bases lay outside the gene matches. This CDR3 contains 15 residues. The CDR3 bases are TGCGCCAGCAGCCCAGGACTAGCGGACACAGATACGCAGTATTTT. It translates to CASSPGLADTDTQYF.

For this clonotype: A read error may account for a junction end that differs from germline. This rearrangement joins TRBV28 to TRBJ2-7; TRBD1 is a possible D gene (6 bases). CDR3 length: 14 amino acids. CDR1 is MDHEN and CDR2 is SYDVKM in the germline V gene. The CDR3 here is CASSPQGFSYEQYF. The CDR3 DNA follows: TGTGCCAGCAGCCCGCAGGGGTTTAGCTACGAACAGTACTTC. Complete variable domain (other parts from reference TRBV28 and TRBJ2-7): DVKVTQSSRYLVKRTGEKVFLECVQDMDHENMFWYRQDPGLGLRLIYFSYDVKMKEKGDIPEGYSVSREKKERFSLILESASTNQTSMYLCASSPQGFSYEQYFGPGTRLTVT.

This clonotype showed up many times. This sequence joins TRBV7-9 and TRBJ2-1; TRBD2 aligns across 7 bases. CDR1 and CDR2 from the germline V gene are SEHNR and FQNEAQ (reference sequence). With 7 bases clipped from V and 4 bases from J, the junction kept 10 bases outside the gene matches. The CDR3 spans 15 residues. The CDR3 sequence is CASTLGEGGYNEQFF. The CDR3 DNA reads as TGTGCCAGCACCCTCGGGGAGGGAGGTTACAATGAGCAGTTCTTC.

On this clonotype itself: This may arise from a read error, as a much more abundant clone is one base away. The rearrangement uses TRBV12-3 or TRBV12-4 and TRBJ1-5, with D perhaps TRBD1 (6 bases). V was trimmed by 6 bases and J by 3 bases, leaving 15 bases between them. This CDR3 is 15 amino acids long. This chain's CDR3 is CASRAGTLLNQPQHF. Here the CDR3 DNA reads TGTGCCAGCAGAGCCGGGACACTACTCAATCAGCCCCAGCATTTT.

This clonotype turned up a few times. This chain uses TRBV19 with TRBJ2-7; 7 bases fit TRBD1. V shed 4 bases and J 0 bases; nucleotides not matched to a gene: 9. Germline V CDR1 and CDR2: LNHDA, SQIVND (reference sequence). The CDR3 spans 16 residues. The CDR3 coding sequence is TGTGCCAGTAGTACTCCCCACAGGGGAAACTCCTACGAGCAGTACTTC. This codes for CASSTPHRGNSYEQYF.

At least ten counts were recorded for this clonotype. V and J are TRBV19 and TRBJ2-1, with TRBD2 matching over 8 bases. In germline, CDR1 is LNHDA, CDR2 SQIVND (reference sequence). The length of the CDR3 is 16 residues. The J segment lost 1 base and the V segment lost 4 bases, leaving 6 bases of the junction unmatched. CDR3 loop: CASSRSGGLSYNEQFF. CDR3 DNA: TGTGCCAGTAGTAGATCGGGGGGGCTTTCCTACAATGAGCAGTTCTTC.

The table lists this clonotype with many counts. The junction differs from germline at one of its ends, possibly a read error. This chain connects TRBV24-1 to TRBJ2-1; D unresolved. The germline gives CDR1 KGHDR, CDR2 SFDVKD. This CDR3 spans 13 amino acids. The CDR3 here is CASSKTGSGEQFF. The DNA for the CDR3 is TGTGCCAGCAGTAAAACTGGGTCCGGTGAGCAGTTCTTC.

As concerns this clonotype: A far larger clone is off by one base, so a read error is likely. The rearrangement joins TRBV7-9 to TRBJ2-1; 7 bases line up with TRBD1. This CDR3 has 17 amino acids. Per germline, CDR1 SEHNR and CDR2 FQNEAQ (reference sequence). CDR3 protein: CASSLDASNNRGNEQLF. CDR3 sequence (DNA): TGTGCCAGCAGCTTGGACGCTAGTAATAACAGGGGCAATGAGCAGCTCTTC.

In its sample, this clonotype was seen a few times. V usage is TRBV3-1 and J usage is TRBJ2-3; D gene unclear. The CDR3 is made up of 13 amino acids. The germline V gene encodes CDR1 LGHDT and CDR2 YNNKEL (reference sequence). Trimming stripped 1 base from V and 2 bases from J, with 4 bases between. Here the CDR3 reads CASSQVLTDTQYF. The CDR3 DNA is TGTGCCAGCAGCCAAGTCCTCACAGATACGCAGTATTTT.

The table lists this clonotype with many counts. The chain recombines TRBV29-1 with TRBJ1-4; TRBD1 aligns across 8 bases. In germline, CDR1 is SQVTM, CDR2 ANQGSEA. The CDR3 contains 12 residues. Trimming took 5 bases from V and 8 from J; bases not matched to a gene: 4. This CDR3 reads CSVLGQAEKLFF. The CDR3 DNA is TGCAGCGTTTTGGGACAGGCAGAAAAACTGTTTTTT.

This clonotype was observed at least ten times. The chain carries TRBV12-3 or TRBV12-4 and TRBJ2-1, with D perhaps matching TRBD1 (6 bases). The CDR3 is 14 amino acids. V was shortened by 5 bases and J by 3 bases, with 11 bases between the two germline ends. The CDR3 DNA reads TGTGCCAGCAGTCTAACAGGGATCTACAATGAGCAGTTCTTC. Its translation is CASSLTGIYNEQFF.

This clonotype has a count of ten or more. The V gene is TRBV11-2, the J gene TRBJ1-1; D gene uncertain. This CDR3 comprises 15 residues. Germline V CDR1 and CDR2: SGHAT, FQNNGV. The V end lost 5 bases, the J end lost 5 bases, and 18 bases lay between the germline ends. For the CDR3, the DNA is TGTGCCAGCAGCAGCCCTCGGCAGTCTTGGACTGAAGCTTTCTTT. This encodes CASSSPRQSWTEAFF.

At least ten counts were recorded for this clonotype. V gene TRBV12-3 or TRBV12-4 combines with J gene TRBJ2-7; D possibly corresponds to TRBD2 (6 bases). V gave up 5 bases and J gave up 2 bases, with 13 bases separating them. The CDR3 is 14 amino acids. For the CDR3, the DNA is TGTGCCAGCAGTGAGACCGGGACTCCCTACGAGCAGTACTTC. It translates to CASSETGTPYEQYF.

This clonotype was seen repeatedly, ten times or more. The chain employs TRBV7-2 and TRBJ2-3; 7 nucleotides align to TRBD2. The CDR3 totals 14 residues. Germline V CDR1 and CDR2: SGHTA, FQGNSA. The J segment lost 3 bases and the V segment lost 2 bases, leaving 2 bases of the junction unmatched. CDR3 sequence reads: CASSLRLATDTQYF. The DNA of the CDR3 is TGTGCCAGCAGCTTAAGACTAGCAACAGATACGCAGTATTTT.